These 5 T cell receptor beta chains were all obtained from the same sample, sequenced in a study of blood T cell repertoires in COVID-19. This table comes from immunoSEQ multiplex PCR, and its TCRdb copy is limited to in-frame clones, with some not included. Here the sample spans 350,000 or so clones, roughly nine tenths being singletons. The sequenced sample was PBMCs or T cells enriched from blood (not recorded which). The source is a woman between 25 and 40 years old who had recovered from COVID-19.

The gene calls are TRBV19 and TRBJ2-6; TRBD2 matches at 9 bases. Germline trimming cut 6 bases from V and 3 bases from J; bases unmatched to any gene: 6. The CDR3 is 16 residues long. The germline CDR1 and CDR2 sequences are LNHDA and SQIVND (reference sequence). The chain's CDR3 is CASSGGGAGGANVLTF. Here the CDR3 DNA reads TGTGCCAGTAGCGGCGGGGGGGCCGGTGGGGCCAACGTCCTGACTTTC.

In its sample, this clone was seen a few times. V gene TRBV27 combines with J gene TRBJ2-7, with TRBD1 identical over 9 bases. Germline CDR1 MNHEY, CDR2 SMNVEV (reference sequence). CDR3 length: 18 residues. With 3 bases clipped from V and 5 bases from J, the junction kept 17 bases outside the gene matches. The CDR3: CASSFFPYPGQGSDEQYF. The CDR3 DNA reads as TGTGCCAGCAGTTTCTTCCCATACCCGGGACAGGGTTCGGACGAGCAGTACTTC.

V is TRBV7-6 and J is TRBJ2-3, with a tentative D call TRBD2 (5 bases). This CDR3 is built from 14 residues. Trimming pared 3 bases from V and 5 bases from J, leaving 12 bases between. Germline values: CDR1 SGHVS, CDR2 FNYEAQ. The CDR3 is CASSLMRGGDTQYF. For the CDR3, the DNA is TGTGCCAGCAGCTTGATGCGTGGAGGAGATACGCAGTATTTT.

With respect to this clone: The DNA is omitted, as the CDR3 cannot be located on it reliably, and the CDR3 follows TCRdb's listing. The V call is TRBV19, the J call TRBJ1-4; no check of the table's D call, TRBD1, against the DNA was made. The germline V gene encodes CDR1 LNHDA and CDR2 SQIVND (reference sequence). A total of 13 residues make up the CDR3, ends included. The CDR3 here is CASTSVGEEKLFF.

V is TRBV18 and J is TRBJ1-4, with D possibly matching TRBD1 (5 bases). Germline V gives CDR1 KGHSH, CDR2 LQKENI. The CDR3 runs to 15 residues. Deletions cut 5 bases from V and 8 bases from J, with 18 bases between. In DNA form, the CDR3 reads TGTGCCAGCTCAACCAGAGGAGGGGTAGAAGAAAAACTGTTTTTT. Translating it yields CASSTRGGVEEKLFF.